The present entry profiles one TCR beta chain with its context. The protocol was immunoSEQ multiplex PCR, while the TCRdb copy is restricted to in-frame clones and leaves out a portion. The sample has about 48,000 clones, over 80% seen once. This sample was included in a study of T cell changes during pregnancy in multiple sclerosis. With V trimmed by 4 bases and J by 6 bases, 3 bases remained unmatched. The V gene's germline CDR1 is KGHSH and CDR2 LQKENI. The CDR3 totals 14 residues. This TCR derives from a female donor in good health, enrolled as a control in a pregnancy study. Source: CD4+ T cells from peripheral blood mononuclear cells, taken in the second trimester of pregnancy. The chain is built from TRBV18 and TRBJ2-5, with 12 bases aligning to TRBD1. CDR3 coding DNA: TGTGCCAGCTCACTGGGACAGGGGGCAAAGACCCAGTACTTC. Protein sequence: CASSLGQGAKTQYF.